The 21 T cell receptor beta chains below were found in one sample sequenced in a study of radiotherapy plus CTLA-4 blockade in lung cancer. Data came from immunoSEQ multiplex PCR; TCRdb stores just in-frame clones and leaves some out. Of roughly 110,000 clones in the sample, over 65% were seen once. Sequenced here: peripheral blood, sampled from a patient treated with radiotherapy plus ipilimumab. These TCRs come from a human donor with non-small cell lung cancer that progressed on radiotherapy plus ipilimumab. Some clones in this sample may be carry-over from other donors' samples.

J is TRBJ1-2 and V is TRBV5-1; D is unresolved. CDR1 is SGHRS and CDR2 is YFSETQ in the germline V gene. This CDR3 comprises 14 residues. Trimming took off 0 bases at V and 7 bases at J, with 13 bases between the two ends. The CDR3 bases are TGCGCCAGCAGCTTGGCCGGAGGGTTGGGTGGCTACACCTTC. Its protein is CASSLAGGLGGYTF.

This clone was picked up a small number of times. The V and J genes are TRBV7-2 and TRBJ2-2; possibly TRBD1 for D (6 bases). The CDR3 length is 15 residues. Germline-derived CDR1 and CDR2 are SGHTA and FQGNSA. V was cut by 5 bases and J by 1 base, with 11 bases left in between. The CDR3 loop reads CASSPVGGNTGELFF. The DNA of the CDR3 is TGTGCCAGCAGCCCGGTAGGGGGGAACACCGGGGAGCTGTTTTTT. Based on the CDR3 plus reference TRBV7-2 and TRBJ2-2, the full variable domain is GAGVSQSPSNKVTEKGKDVELRCDPISGHTALYWYRQSLGQGLEFLIYFQGNSAPDKSGLPSDRFSAERTGGSVSTLTIQRTQQEDSAVYLCASSPVGGNTGELFFGEGSRLTVL.

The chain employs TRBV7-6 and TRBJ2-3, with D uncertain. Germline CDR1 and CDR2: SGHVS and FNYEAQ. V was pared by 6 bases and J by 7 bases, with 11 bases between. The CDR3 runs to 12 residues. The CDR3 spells CASSQNRYTQYF. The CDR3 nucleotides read TGTGCCAGCAGTCAAAACCGATATACGCAGTATTTT.

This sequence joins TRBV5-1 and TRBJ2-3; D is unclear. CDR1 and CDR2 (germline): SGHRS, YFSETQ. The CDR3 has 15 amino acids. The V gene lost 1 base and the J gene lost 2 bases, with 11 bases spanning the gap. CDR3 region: CASSLQTSPTDTQYF. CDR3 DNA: TGCGCCAGCAGCTTGCAGACTTCCCCCACAGATACGCAGTATTTT.

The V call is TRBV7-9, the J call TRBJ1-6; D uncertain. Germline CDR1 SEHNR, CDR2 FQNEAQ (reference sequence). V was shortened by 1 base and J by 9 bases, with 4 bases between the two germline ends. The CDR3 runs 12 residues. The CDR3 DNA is TGTGCCAGCAGCTTAGAAATTTCACCCCTCCACTTT. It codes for CASSLEISPLHF.

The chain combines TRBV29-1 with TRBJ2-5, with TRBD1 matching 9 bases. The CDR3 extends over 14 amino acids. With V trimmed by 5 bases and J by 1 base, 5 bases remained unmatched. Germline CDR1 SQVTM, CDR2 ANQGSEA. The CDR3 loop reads CSVTPGQGQETQYF. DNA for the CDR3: TGCAGCGTTACCCCGGGACAGGGCCAAGAGACCCAGTACTTC.

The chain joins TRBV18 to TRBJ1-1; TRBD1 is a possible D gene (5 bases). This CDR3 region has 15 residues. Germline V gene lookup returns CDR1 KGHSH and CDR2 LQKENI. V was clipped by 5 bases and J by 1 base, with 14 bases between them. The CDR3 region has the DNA TGTGCCAGCTCAGAGGGACGGATGCAGAACACTGAAGCTTTCTTT. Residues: CASSEGRMQNTEAFF.

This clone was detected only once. The DNA for the CDR3 is TGTGCCAGCAGCCAAGGGACAGCAACTAATGAAAAACTGTTTTTT. This gives the protein CASSQGTATNEKLFF. This chain connects TRBV4-2 to TRBJ1-4, with D possibly matching TRBD1 (6 bases). The CDR3 has 15 residues. Germline V gene data show CDR1 as LGHNA and CDR2 as YNFKEQ. The V and J ends lost 1 base and 0 bases respectively, with 6 bases between them.

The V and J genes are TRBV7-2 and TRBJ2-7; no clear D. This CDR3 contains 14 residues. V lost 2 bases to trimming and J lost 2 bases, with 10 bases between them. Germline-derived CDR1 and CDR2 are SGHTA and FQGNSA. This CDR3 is CASSLNYQTYEQYF. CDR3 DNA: TGTGCCAGCAGCTTAAACTACCAGACCTACGAGCAGTACTTC.

The CDR3 is CAIRAGLAGARNEQFF. In DNA form, the CDR3 reads TGTGCCATCAGGGCCGGACTAGCGGGGGCTAGGAATGAGCAGTTCTTC. The J gene is TRBJ2-1, the V gene TRBV10-3; 13 nucleotides agree with TRBD2. This CDR3 has 16 amino acids. Per the germline V gene, CDR1 is ENHRY and CDR2 is SYGVKD. J was trimmed by 7 bases and V by 6 bases; bases with no gene match: 9.

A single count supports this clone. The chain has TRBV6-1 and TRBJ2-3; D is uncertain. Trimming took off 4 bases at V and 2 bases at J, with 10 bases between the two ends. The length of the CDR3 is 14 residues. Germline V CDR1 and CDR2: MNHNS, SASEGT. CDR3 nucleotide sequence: TGTGCCAGCAGTGTGATGGCCAACACAGATACGCAGTATTTT. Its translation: CASSVMANTDTQYF.

The CDR3 reads CASSRPGDRGSEKLFF. Here the CDR3 DNA reads TGTGCCAGCAGCCGACCCGGGGACAGGGGATCCGAAAAACTGTTTTTT. The V gene is TRBV14, the J gene TRBJ1-4; 10 positions match TRBD1. The V gene end was trimmed by 4 bases and the J gene end by 8 bases; junction bases not matched to a gene: 10. Germline V gene data show CDR1 as SGHDN and CDR2 as FVKESK. The CDR3 length is 16 residues.

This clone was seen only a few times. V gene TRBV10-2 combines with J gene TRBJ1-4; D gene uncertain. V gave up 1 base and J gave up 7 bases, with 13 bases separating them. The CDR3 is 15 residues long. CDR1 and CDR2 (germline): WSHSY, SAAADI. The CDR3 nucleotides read TGCGCCAGCAGTGAGTGGTATGGAGGAGGTGAAAAACTGTTTTTT. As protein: CASSEWYGGGEKLFF.

The CDR3 sequence: CSVTGKPYNEQFF. CDR3 coding DNA: TGCAGCGTCACAGGGAAACCCTACAATGAGCAGTTCTTC. The rearrangement joins TRBV29-1 to TRBJ2-1; perhaps TRBD1 as D (6 bases). The germline V gene encodes CDR1 SQVTM and CDR2 ANQGSEA. V was pared by 6 bases and J by 2 bases, with 11 bases between. The CDR3 has 13 residues.

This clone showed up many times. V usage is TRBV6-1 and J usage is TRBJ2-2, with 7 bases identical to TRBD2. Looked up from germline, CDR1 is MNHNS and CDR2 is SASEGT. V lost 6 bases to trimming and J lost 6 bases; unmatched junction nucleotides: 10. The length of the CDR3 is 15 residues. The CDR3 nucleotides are TGTGCCAGCAGGTGGACTAGTGGGTTGCCCGGGGAGCTGTTTTTT. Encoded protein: CASRWTSGLPGELFF.

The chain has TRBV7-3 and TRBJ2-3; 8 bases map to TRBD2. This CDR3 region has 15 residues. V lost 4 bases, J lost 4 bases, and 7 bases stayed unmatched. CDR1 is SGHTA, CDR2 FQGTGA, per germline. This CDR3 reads CASSSGLARADTQYF. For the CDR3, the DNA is TGTGCCAGCAGCTCAGGACTAGCAAGGGCAGATACGCAGTATTTT.

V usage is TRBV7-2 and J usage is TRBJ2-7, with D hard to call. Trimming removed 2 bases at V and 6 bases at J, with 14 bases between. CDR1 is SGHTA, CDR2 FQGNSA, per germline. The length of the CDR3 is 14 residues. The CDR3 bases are TGTGCCAGCAGCTTACTCGGCTGGGATTCCGAGCAGTACTTC. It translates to CASSLLGWDSEQYF.

Here the CDR3 reads CASSDSSGGANEQFF. The CDR3 coding sequence is TGTGCCAGCAGTGACTCTAGCGGGGGGGCCAATGAGCAGTTCTTC. This sequence joins TRBV6-4 and TRBJ2-1, with TRBD2 matching over 11 bases. CDR1 is MRHNA and CDR2 is SNTAGT in the germline V gene. The CDR3 loop spans 15 amino acids. Losses at the gene ends were 0 bases for V and 6 bases for J; bases not matched to a gene: 1.

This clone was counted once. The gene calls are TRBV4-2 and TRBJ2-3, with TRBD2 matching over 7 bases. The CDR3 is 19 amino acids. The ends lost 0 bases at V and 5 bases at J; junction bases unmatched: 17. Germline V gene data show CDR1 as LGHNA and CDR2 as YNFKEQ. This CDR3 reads CASSQDPSLASGPEDTQYF. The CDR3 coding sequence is TGTGCCAGCAGCCAAGATCCTTCGTTGGCTAGCGGACCGGAAGATACGCAGTATTTT.

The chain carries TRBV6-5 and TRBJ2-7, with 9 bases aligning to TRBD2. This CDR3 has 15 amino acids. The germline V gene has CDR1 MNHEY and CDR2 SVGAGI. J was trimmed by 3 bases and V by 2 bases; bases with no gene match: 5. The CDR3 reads CASSYGGGALYEQYF. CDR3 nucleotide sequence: TGTGCCAGCAGTTACGGCGGGGGGGCCCTCTACGAGCAGTACTTC.

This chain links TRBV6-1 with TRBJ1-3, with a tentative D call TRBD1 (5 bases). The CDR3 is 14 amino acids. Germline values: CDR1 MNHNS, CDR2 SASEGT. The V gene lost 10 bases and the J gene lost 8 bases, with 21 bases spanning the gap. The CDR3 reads CATAVGDRGDTIYF. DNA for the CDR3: TGTGCCACCGCAGTGGGGGATAGAGGTGACACCATATATTTT.